This TCR beta chain was captured by sequencing in a study of blood T cell repertoires in COVID-19. This clone appeared a few times. Losses at the gene ends were 3 bases for V and 11 bases for J; bases not matched to a gene: 14. This CDR3 contains 16 residues. Germline V gene sequence: CDR1 MGHDK, CDR2 SYGVNS. Sequencing was performed with immunoSEQ multiplex PCR; in TCRdb, only in-frame clones are kept and a portion is missing. The sample holds some 95,000 clones, 75% to 85% seen once. Sequenced sample: peripheral blood. The clonotype originates from a man in his sixties or seventies with acute or convalescent COVID-19. This sequence joins TRBV25-1 and TRBJ2-2; the match to TRBD1 covers 8 bases. The CDR3 region is CASSDPSGTGSRELFF. The DNA of the CDR3 is TGTGCCAGCAGTGATCCCTCGGGGACAGGCTCCCGAGAGCTGTTTTTT.